The rows below give T cell receptor beta chains drawn from one sample of a study of T cell responses to AZD1222 COVID-19 vaccine. Sequencing used immunoSEQ multiplex PCR; TCRdb keeps in-frame clones, though not all of them. This table has 96,000 or so clones, approximately 87% appearing once. The sequences come from peripheral blood, collected on day 0 of AZD1222 vaccination. These receptors were obtained from an adult in good health. CDR3s include the opening cysteine and the closing phenylalanine or tryptophan. Fields, in order: clone size, J gene, V gene, D gene, CDR3 protein, CDR3 DNA. A D gene is named only where the DNA matches it firmly. Expanded clones get a size class; other rows say once, few or many, or leave the size out.

-,TRBJ2-3,TRBV19,-,CASSLGTLLDTQYF,TGTGCCAGTAGTCTGGGGACCCTGTTGGATACGCAGTATTTT
-,TRBJ2-7,TRBV9,-,CASSVGASSYEQYF,TGTGCCAGCAGCGTAGGGGCTAGCTCCTACGAGCAGTACTTC
-,TRBJ1-2,TRBV28,TRBD1,CASSFWTAGQGAYGYTF,TGTGCCAGCAGTTTTTGGACTGCCGGACAGGGGGCCTATGGCTACACCTTC
-,TRBJ2-3,TRBV5-5,TRBD2,CASSFNSGRPDTQYF,TGTGCCAGCAGCTTTAATAGCGGGAGGCCAGATACGCAGTATTTT
-,TRBJ1-5,TRBV6-1,TRBD1,CASSEFEGAINQPQHF,TGTGCCAGCAGTGAATTTGAGGGGGCCATCAATCAGCCCCAGCATTTT
-,TRBJ1-2,TRBV9,-,CASSVERGRGNLAYGYTF,TGTGCCAGCAGCGTAGAGAGGGGGAGGGGGAATCTAGCCTATGGCTACACCTTC
-,TRBJ2-5,TRBV9,-,CASSVSPIQQWPETQYF,TGTGCCAGCAGCGTAAGTCCTATCCAACAATGGCCAGAGACCCAGTACTTC
-,TRBJ2-2,TRBV19,-,CASSIGGNTGELFF,TGTGCCAGTAGTATAGGGGGGAACACCGGGGAGCTGTTTTTT
-,TRBJ2-3,TRBV27,TRBD2,CASSLSERDTDTQYF,TGTGCCAGCAGTTTATCTGAGCGGGACACAGATACGCAGTATTTT
-,TRBJ2-5,TRBV28,-,CASRSRTGREETQYF,TGTGCCAGCAGAAGTCGGACAGGGAGGGAGGAGACCCAGTACTTC
-,TRBJ1-3,TRBV6-1,-,CASSELGPSNTIYF,TGTGCCAGCAGTGAATTGGGCCCGTCTAACACCATATATTTT
-,TRBJ2-1,TRBV11-3,-,CASSQVERSEQFF,TGTGCCAGCAGCCAGGTCGAGCGGAGTGAGCAGTTCTTC
-,TRBJ2-2,TRBV25-1,-,CASRRGVNTGELFF,TGTGCCAGCAGGAGGGGGGTTAACACCGGGGAGCTGTTTTTT
-,TRBJ2-3,TRBV6-5,-,CASRDDRDTQYF,TGTGCCAGCAGGGACGACCGGGATACGCAGTATTTT
few,TRBJ2-7,TRBV2,-,CASSVSGVEQYF,TGTGCCAGCAGTGTATCAGGGGTCGAGCAGTACTTC
few,TRBJ1-4,TRBV27,-,CASRGVATNEKLFF,TGTGCCAGCAGGGGGGTTGCGACTAATGAAAAACTGTTTTTT
-,TRBJ2-7,TRBV7-9,-,CASNGDRSYEQYF,TGTGCCAGCAACGGGGACCGCTCCTACGAGCAGTACTTC
-,TRBJ2-7,TRBV18,TRBD1,CASSPSVTGTYEQYF,TGTGCCAGCTCACCCTCTGTGACAGGGACCTACGAGCAGTACTTC
-,TRBJ2-3,TRBV27,TRBD1,CASSPRGRGPDTQYF,TGTGCCAGCAGTCCCCGCGGCAGGGGGCCAGATACGCAGTATTTT
-,TRBJ1-3,TRBV27,-,CASSLFSWGRDSGNTIYF,TGTGCCAGCAGTTTATTCTCTTGGGGCAGGGACTCTGGAAACACCATATATTTT
-,TRBJ2-7,TRBV28,TRBD1,CASRPGQGHEQYF,TGTGCCAGCAGGCCGGGACAGGGTCACGAGCAGTACTTC
-,TRBJ2-7,TRBV28,-,CASREISLGLYEQYF,TGTGCCAGCAGGGAAATTAGCCTTGGGCTCTACGAGCAGTACTTC
-,TRBJ2-5,TRBV11-1,-,CASSPEGVQETQYF,TGTGCCAGCAGCCCCGAGGGGGTCCAAGAGACCCAGTACTTC
-,TRBJ1-3,TRBV10-3,-,CAIWEGPGNTIYF,TGTGCCATCTGGGAGGGCCCCGGAAACACCATATATTTT
-,TRBJ1-3,TRBV7-2,-,CASRSAGALGGNTIYF,TGTGCCAGCAGATCCGCAGGGGCCCTGGGCGGAAACACCATATATTTT
-,TRBJ2-3,TRBV30,-,CAWSVPGGGDTQYF,TGTGCCTGGAGTGTACCGGGTGGAGGAGATACGCAGTATTTT
-,TRBJ2-1,TRBV7-2,TRBD2,CASSLVSGRDQEQFF,TGTGCCAGCAGCTTAGTTAGCGGGAGGGATCAAGAGCAGTTCTTC
-,TRBJ2-3,TRBV11-2,-,CASSLSGSVGTQYF,TGTGCCAGCAGCTTAAGCGGGTCCGTTGGGACGCAGTATTTT
-,TRBJ2-1,TRBV24-1,-,CATSDTRLVRSYNEQFF,TGTGCCACCAGTGATACCCGACTTGTCCGCTCCTACAATGAGCAGTTCTTC
-,TRBJ2-7,TRBV7-2,TRBD2,CASSRGGGSSREQYF,TGTGCCAGCAGCCGGGGGGGCGGGAGTTCCCGCGAGCAGTACTTC
-,TRBJ2-1,TRBV4-3,-,CASSQETPAGYNEQFF,TGCGCCAGCAGCCAAGAAACCCCAGCGGGTTATAATGAGCAGTTCTTC
-,TRBJ2-7,TRBV9,-,CASSSGDLAYEQYF,TGTGCCAGCAGCTCGGGGGACCTCGCCTACGAGCAGTACTTC
-,TRBJ1-1,TRBV28,-,CASSPGRGGNTEAFF,TGTGCCAGCAGTCCAGGAAGAGGGGGGAACACTGAAGCTTTCTTT
-,TRBJ2-7,TRBV5-6,-,CASRALGGGHEQYF,TGTGCCAGCAGAGCTTTAGGTGGGGGACACGAGCAGTACTTC
-,TRBJ1-2,TRBV19,TRBD1,CASSRTGSGHNYGYTF,TGTGCCAGTAGTCGGACAGGGTCGGGGCATAACTATGGCTACACCTTC
once,TRBJ1-1,TRBV7-2,-,CASSHHGGRWDTEAFF,TGTGCCAGCAGCCATCACGGGGGGCGGTGGGACACTGAAGCTTTCTTT
-,TRBJ2-2,TRBV5-1,-,CASSLNTGELFF,TGCGCCAGCAGCCTCAACACCGGGGAGCTGTTTTTT
-,TRBJ1-4,TRBV19,TRBD1,CASQGGSGGEKLFF,TGTGCCAGCCAGGGGGGCAGTGGGGGTGAAAAACTGTTTTTT
-,TRBJ2-7,TRBV29-1,-,CSVRTGPRSPYEQYF,TGCAGCGTTCGGACGGGACCGAGGAGCCCCTACGAGCAGTACTTC
-,TRBJ2-2,TRBV27,-,CASLEYTGELFF,TGTGCCAGCCTCGAGTACACCGGGGAGCTGTTTTTT